The 19 T cell receptor beta chains listed next were all sequenced from one sample in a study of a mutant IDH1 vaccine in newly diagnosed glioma. Assay used: immunoSEQ multiplex PCR; TCRdb lists only in-frame clones, some missing. The data show some 56,000 clones, 80% to 95% seen once. The time point here: baseline, week 1 (first vaccination visit). Treatment indicated: pre-vaccination baseline after standard-of-care therapy. The source material was PBMCs, sampled from a glioma patient treated with radiotherapy, temozolomide or both. The receptors were gathered from a man in his fifties with glioma.

This clone occurred once. The chain employs TRBV5-4 and TRBJ2-7; TRBD2 matches at 16 bases. J lost 2 bases, V lost 4 bases, and 9 bases had no gene match. The germline V gene encodes CDR1 SGHNT and CDR2 YYREEE (reference sequence). The CDR3 is 18 amino acids. CDR3 region: CASSHSGLAGGSTYEQYF. The CDR3 DNA sequence: TGTGCCAGCAGCCATTCGGGACTAGCGGGGGGGAGTACCTACGAGCAGTACTTC.

The chain recombines TRBV5-6 with TRBJ2-5, with TRBD2 as a possible D gene (5 bases). The assigned J gene may be wrong: the sequence end matches TRBJ2-7 better. The germline gives CDR1 SGHDT, CDR2 YYEEEE. CDR3 size: 13 residues. The CDR3 bases are TGTGCCAGCAGCGGTAGACCCGGGGACGAGCAGTACTTC. It translates to CASSGRPGDEQYF.

V gene TRBV19 combines with J gene TRBJ1-5; D is possibly TRBD1 (5 bases). CDR1 is LNHDA and CDR2 is SQIVND in the germline V gene (reference sequence). The CDR3 length is 16 residues. Trimming stripped 5 bases from V and 5 bases from J, with 19 bases between. Here the CDR3 reads CASSRTSQGSHQPQHF. CDR3 bases: TGTGCCAGTAGTCGAACGTCCCAGGGATCCCATCAGCCCCAGCATTTT.

This chain joins TRBV6-5 and TRBJ1-6; 10 bases agree with TRBD1. There are 15 residues in the CDR3. Germline V gives CDR1 MNHEY, CDR2 SVGAGI. The V and J ends lost 5 bases and 10 bases, in that order; junction bases with no gene match: 8. The CDR3 reads CASSAWTGGYSPLHF. The CDR3 DNA reads TGTGCCAGCAGTGCGTGGACAGGGGGATACTCACCCCTCCACTTT.

The chain employs TRBV30 and TRBJ1-6, with D tentatively TRBD1 (6 bases). This CDR3 region has 14 residues. The germline CDR1 and CDR2 sequences are GTSNPN and SVGIG (reference sequence). Trimming removed 2 bases at V and 7 bases at J, with 12 bases between. The DNA of the CDR3 is TGTGCCTGGAGTCGTGGACAGAGAAATTCACCCCTCCACTTT. This gives the protein CAWSRGQRNSPLHF.

This chain joins TRBV11-3 and TRBJ1-1; 7 bases agree with TRBD1. Losses at the gene ends were 2 bases for V and 4 bases for J; bases not matched to a gene: 16. Germline CDR1 and CDR2: SGHNT and YENEEA. CDR3 length: 18 residues. The CDR3 region is CASSLNRVGRGGVTEAFF. CDR3 DNA: TGTGCCAGCAGCTTAAATAGAGTGGGCAGGGGGGGGGTCACTGAAGCTTTCTTT.

This rearrangement joins TRBV19 to TRBJ2-2; D ambiguous. Germline CDR1 reads LNHDA; CDR2 reads SQIVND (reference sequence). This CDR3 comprises 15 residues. V gave up 6 bases and J gave up 6 bases, with 17 bases separating them. The CDR3 loop reads CASRWATSKAGELFF. In nucleotides, the CDR3 is TGTGCCAGTAGGTGGGCAACTTCCAAGGCCGGGGAGCTGTTTTTT.

This clone has only one observation. The chain couples TRBV10-3 to TRBJ1-1; D gene ambiguous. Germline assignment: CDR1 ENHRY and CDR2 SYGVKD. This CDR3 is built from 12 residues. V was shortened by 10 bases and J by 2 bases, with 11 bases between the two germline ends. The DNA of the CDR3 is TGTGCCACTCAAAGGAGTAACACTGAAGCTTTCTTT. This encodes CATQRSNTEAFF.

The chain carries TRBV5-5 and TRBJ1-5; D call uncertain. The germline V gene encodes CDR1 SGHKS and CDR2 YYEKEE (reference sequence). This CDR3 contains 12 residues. The V end was cut by 0 bases, the J end by 5 bases, with 3 bases between. The CDR3 coding sequence is TGTGCCAGCAGCTTGGACGATCAGCCCCAGCATTTT. This gives the protein CASSLDDQPQHF.

This sequence joins TRBV4-1 and TRBJ2-5; 7 bases fit TRBD2. The CDR3 contains 16 residues. Germline trimming cut 4 bases from V and 1 base from J; bases unmatched to any gene: 9. In germline, CDR1 is MGHRA, CDR2 YSYEKL. CDR3 amino acids: CASSPRGGGAQETQYF. DNA of the CDR3: TGCGCCAGCAGCCCGAGGGGCGGGGGTGCCCAAGAGACCCAGTACTTC.

The chain is built from TRBV12-5 and TRBJ1-1; unclear D gene. The CDR3 has 15 residues. Deletions cut 0 bases from V and 3 bases from J, with 11 bases between. Germline V gene data show CDR1 as LGHNT and CDR2 as FRNRAP. The CDR3 nucleotides are TGTGCTAGTGGTTTGGTCGTTGGCAGTCACACTGAAGCTTTCTTT. This encodes CASGLVVGSHTEAFF.

In this sample, this clone turned up a few times. V and J are TRBV2 and TRBJ1-1, with a tentative D call TRBD1 (6 bases). Trimming cost V 6 bases and J 5 bases, with 13 bases left between them. The CDR3 consists of 13 residues. Germline loops: CDR1 SNHLY, CDR2 FYNNEI. The CDR3 loop is CASSFRGRTEAFF. The CDR3 DNA is TGTGCCAGCAGCTTCAGGGGTAGGACTGAAGCTTTCTTT.

This CDR3 is CASSPAEYQETQYF. The DNA of the CDR3 is TGCGCCAGCAGCCCAGCGGAGTACCAAGAGACCCAGTACTTC. The V gene is TRBV5-1, the J gene TRBJ2-5; possible D gene TRBD2, 5 bases. CDR3 size: 14 residues. The V and J ends lost 4 bases and 0 bases respectively, with 10 bases between them. Germline V gene lookup returns CDR1 SGHRS and CDR2 YFSETQ.

The chain links TRBV27 to TRBJ2-7; 10 bases line up with TRBD2. Looked up from germline, CDR1 is MNHEY and CDR2 is SMNVEV (reference sequence). J was trimmed by 5 bases and V by 5 bases; bases with no gene match: 9. This CDR3 has 15 residues. The CDR3 sequence: CASSDKRGGFNEQYF. CDR3 in DNA: TGTGCCAGCAGTGATAAGCGGGGGGGTTTCAACGAGCAGTACTTC.

This clone was found a few times. Because it lacks the conserved phenylalanine or tryptophan at the end, this CDR3 is likely a read error. The limits of the CDR3 on the DNA are not certain, so only TCRdb's listed CDR3 is given. The chain recombines TRBV2 with TRBJ1-2; the tabulated D call, TRBD1, remains unverified against the DNA. Germline V gene sequence: CDR1 SNHLY, CDR2 FYNNEI. Termini included, the CDR3 measures 10 amino acids. Here the CDR3 reads CASSFDRVSI.

The genes are TRBV19 and TRBJ1-2; D is possibly TRBD1 (5 bases). Germline values: CDR1 LNHDA, CDR2 SQIVND (reference sequence). The CDR3 has 14 amino acids. V shed 7 bases and J shed 4 bases, with 16 bases lying between them. The CDR3 spells CASKGRENSYGYTF. The CDR3 nucleotides read TGTGCCAGTAAGGGCAGGGAGAACAGCTATGGCTACACCTTC.

CDR3 in DNA: TGCGCCAGCAGCTTGGTACTAGCGGCCCCGAGGGGAGAGACCCAGTACTTC. Translating it yields CASSLVLAAPRGETQYF. This chain links TRBV5-1 with TRBJ2-5, with 8 positions matching TRBD2. The germline V gene has CDR1 SGHRS and CDR2 YFSETQ. This CDR3 comprises 17 residues. V dropped 0 bases and J dropped 4; count of bases not matched to a gene: 11.

This clone has only a few counts. J is TRBJ2-7 and V is TRBV6-5; the D is unclear. Between the trimmed V and J ends, which lost 2 bases and 6 bases, there was a span of 17 bases. Germline CDR1 MNHEY, CDR2 SVGAGI. The CDR3 totals 15 residues. CDR3 nucleotides: TGTGCCAGCAGTTACGTCGGCCAGCAGCTCTTCGAGCAGTACTTC. Amino acid sequence: CASSYVGQQLFEQYF.

The chain joins TRBV6-5 to TRBJ1-5, with 7 bases that match TRBD1. With V trimmed by 4 bases and J by 6 bases, 6 bases remained unmatched. CDR1 and CDR2 (germline): MNHEY, SVGAGI. CDR3 length equals 14 residues. The CDR3 coding sequence is TGTGCCAGCAGTTCTACAGGGGAACGTCAGCCCCAGCATTTT. This encodes CASSSTGERQPQHF.